This TCR beta chain was retrieved from a study of cytomegalovirus exposure and HLA in healthy donors. Looking at the study overall: One earlier analysis, a look at approximately 180 million T cells, found around 110 million unique TCR beta sequences. Overall study findings and caveats: An analysis done earlier found most TCR beta V segments productive about 87% or about 30% of the time. Many donors shared some public TCRs, even though most TCR sequences were rare.

PCR used 60 Vbeta primers and 13 Jbeta primers. Original processing notes: Later reanalysis found approximately 76 million unique TCR beta chains, about 11 million of them shared. Sequencing used immunoSEQ multiplex PCR; TCRdb keeps in-frame clones, though not all of them. V and J calls and clone size are as listed in that table; D and trimming were resolved from the DNA. The sample gives over 100,000 clones, around 80% of which show up once; around a fifth is in the top ten. With regard to this clone: Antigen: not known.

Germline V gives CDR1 MNHNS, CDR2 SASEGT. The CDR3 totals 13 residues. V was shortened by 7 bases and J by 8 bases, with 12 bases between the two germline ends. V and J are TRBV6-1 and TRBJ1-6; D unresolved. This TCR was recovered from a man aged 25-40 years in good health and CMV-seropositive. Sample: PBMCs. The CDR3 nucleotides read TGTGCCAGCACCGGAGGGTCGGATTCACCCCTCCACTTT. Protein product: CASTGGSDSPLHF.